Following are 25 T cell receptor beta chains from one sample sequenced in a study of blood T cell repertoires in COVID-19. This table comes from immunoSEQ multiplex PCR, and its TCRdb copy is limited to in-frame clones, with some not included. The repertoire includes about 250,000 clones, 86% of them detected once, and 5.5% to 6% sits in the top ten. Sequences were obtained from peripheral blood. The receptors derive from a woman at least 80 years old with COVID-19, enrolled during active disease.

The chain couples TRBV11-2 to TRBJ1-1, with a weak D call TRBD1 (5 bases). Germline lookup yields CDR1 SGHAT and CDR2 FQNNGV. The CDR3 covers 15 residues. V dropped 3 bases and J dropped 1 base, with 12 bases sitting between them. DNA of the CDR3: TGTGCCAGCAGCTTCCTCGACAGCGCGAACACTGAAGCTTTCTTT. It specifies CASSFLDSANTEAFF.

V usage is TRBV21-1 and J usage is TRBJ2-6; the D call TRBD1 from the table was never checked on the DNA. TRBV21-1 is designated a pseudogene. This CDR3 spans 17 amino acids. As DNA, the CDR3 is TGTGCCAGCAGCCCCCCCCTGGGGCCCTTAACGGCCAACGTCCTGACTTTC. As protein: CASSPPLGPLTANVLTF.

This chain's CDR3 is CTSSQVSLAGGKPQETQYF. The CDR3 coding sequence is TGCACCAGCAGCCAAGTGAGCCTAGCGGGGGGGAAACCCCAAGAGACCCAGTACTTC. The V call is TRBV1, the J call TRBJ2-5; the table's D call TRBD2 went unverified against the DNA. TRBV1 is a pseudogene. The CDR3 covers 19 residues.

The V and J genes are TRBV5-1 and TRBJ2-4; 11 positions agree with TRBD2. Germline V gene sequence: CDR1 SGHRS, CDR2 YFSETQ. J was trimmed by 7 bases and V by 7 bases; bases with no gene match: 10. The CDR3 spans 15 residues. The CDR3 spells CASAPSGGSGNIQYF. CDR3 sequence (DNA): TGCGCCAGCGCCCCTAGCGGGGGGTCGGGGAACATTCAGTACTTC.

The V and J genes are TRBV11-1 and TRBJ2-5, with D perhaps TRBD2 (5 bases). The CDR3 runs to 15 residues. Trimming shortened V by 1 base and J by 9 bases, and 18 bases separated the two germline ends. CDR1 is SGHAT and CDR2 is FQDESV in the germline V gene (reference sequence). The DNA of the CDR3 is TGTGCCAGCAGCTTAGTGATTGGCCCTGAGGGCCCCCAGTACTTC. This sequence encodes CASSLVIGPEGPQYF.

The CDR3 protein is CASSPGQGASGANVLTF. DNA for the CDR3: TGTGCCAGCAGTCCGGGACAGGGGGCATCAGGGGCCAACGTCCTGACTTTC. J is TRBJ2-6 and V is TRBV6-6, with 12 bases fitting TRBD1. The CDR3 loop spans 17 amino acids. The ends lost 5 bases at V and 4 bases at J; junction bases unmatched: 6. The germline V gene has CDR1 MNHNY and CDR2 SVGAGI (reference sequence).

The J gene is TRBJ2-5, the V gene TRBV7-3; possibly TRBD2 for D (5 bases). Germline lookup yields CDR1 SGHTA and CDR2 FQGTGA. CDR3 length: 13 residues. With 4 bases removed from V and 5 bases from J, the gap between germline ends came to 11 bases. CDR3 amino acids: CASSYGVEETQYF. The CDR3 bases are TGTGCCAGCAGCTACGGGGTTGAGGAGACCCAGTACTTC.

V usage is TRBV5-5 and J usage is TRBJ1-1; tentative D call: TRBD1 (5 bases). The CDR3 is 15 residues long. V shed 3 bases and J shed 1 base, with 13 bases lying between them. Germline V gives CDR1 SGHKS, CDR2 YYEKEE (reference sequence). CDR3 sequence (DNA): TGTGCCAGCAGCTGGAGGGCAGGACAGAACACTGAAGCTTTCTTT. This sequence encodes CASSWRAGQNTEAFF.

This clone was observed a single time. The chain is built from TRBV6-2 or TRBV6-3 and TRBJ1-5; weak D call: TRBD1 (5 bases). CDR3 length: 13 residues. The germline CDR1 and CDR2 sequences are MNHEY and SVGEGT. V lost 4 bases, J lost 7 bases, and 11 bases lay in between. CDR3 in DNA: TGTGCCAGCAGTTCGGACACGAGCCAGCCCCAGCATTTT. Translation: CASSSDTSQPQHF.

V gene TRBV7-2 combines with J gene TRBJ2-5; D gene unclear. From germline, CDR1 is SGHTA and CDR2 FQGNSA. The CDR3 is 13 amino acids. Trimming left V 3 bases short and J 1 base short, with 6 bases between. CDR3 coding DNA: TGTGCCAGCAGCTTTTACACCCAAGAGACCCAGTACTTC. Translation gives CASSFYTQETQYF.

J is TRBJ2-7 and V is TRBV5-1; tentatively, D is TRBD1 (6 bases). The V gene lost 0 bases and the J gene lost 4 bases, with 11 bases spanning the gap. This CDR3 is 14 amino acids long. CDR1 is SGHRS, CDR2 YFSETQ, per germline. The CDR3 bases are TGCGCCAGCAGCTTGGGGGCCACAGGGTACGAGCAGTACTTC. Its translation is CASSLGATGYEQYF.

This clone has only one observation. The chain has TRBV5-8 and TRBJ1-5; D gene unclear. CDR3 size: 14 residues. V was pared by 2 bases and J by 7 bases, with 13 bases between. CDR1 is SGHTS, CDR2 YDEGEE, per germline. CDR3 protein: CASSFGPRYQPQHF. In DNA form, the CDR3 reads TGTGCCAGCAGCTTCGGCCCGAGGTACCAGCCCCAGCATTTT.

The chain employs TRBV28 and TRBJ1-2; D is undetermined. The germline V gene has CDR1 MDHEN and CDR2 SYDVKM. The CDR3 has 14 amino acids. V lost 2 bases, J lost 2 bases, and 9 bases lay in between. In nucleotides, the CDR3 is TGTGCCAGCAGTTTAGAAGACGGGAACTATGGCTACACCTTC. This encodes CASSLEDGNYGYTF.

This clone is a singleton in its sample. This chain links TRBV7-9 with TRBJ2-5; perhaps TRBD1 as D (5 bases). CDR3 length: 15 amino acids. Germline V gives CDR1 SEHNR, CDR2 FQNEAQ (reference sequence). V lost 7 bases and J 4 bases, leaving 19 bases between the germline ends. The CDR3 coding sequence is TGTGCCAGCACCTCTAAGGCAGGGTCGGGAGAGACCCAGTACTTC. This gives the protein CASTSKAGSGETQYF.

The genes are TRBV4-3 and TRBJ1-1, with D possibly TRBD1 on 6 matching bases. The length of the CDR3 is 14 residues. Germline CDR1 reads LGHNA; CDR2 reads YSLEER. V was pared by 0 bases and J by 5 bases, with 10 bases between. CDR3 in DNA: TGCGCCAGCAGCCAAGATTACAGGGTTACTGAAGCTTTCTTT. Its protein is CASSQDYRVTEAFF.

The V and J genes are TRBV28 and TRBJ1-3; D uncertain. Germline-derived CDR1 and CDR2 are MDHEN and SYDVKM. V was cut by 10 bases and J by 3 bases, with 10 bases left in between. The CDR3 extends over 12 amino acids. The CDR3 DNA reads as TGTGCCATAGGGAGGAATGGAAACACCATATATTTT. Protein: CAIGRNGNTIYF.

This clone occurred once. The chain has TRBV19 and TRBJ1-1, with D possibly TRBD1 on 6 matching bases. Germline V gene lookup returns CDR1 LNHDA and CDR2 SQIVND (reference sequence). The germline V and J ends were trimmed by 3 bases and 2 bases, with 19 bases remaining between them. The CDR3 is 17 residues long. The CDR3 protein is CASSISLIQGLNTEAFF. For the CDR3, the DNA is TGTGCCAGTAGTATTAGCTTGATACAGGGCCTTAACACTGAAGCTTTCTTT.

The V and J genes are TRBV5-1 and TRBJ2-3, with 8 nucleotides matching TRBD2. Trimming at V came to 4 bases and at J to 1 base, leaving 5 bases not matched to a gene. The CDR3 consists of 15 residues. Per the germline V gene, CDR1 is SGHRS and CDR2 is YFSETQ. CDR3: CASSPISGGTDTQYF. CDR3 coding DNA: TGCGCCAGCAGCCCGATTAGCGGGGGCACAGATACGCAGTATTTT.

This chain links TRBV9 with TRBJ2-1; 8 positions agree with TRBD2. V was pared by 4 bases and J by 7 bases, with 7 bases of the junction left unmatched. Germline CDR1 and CDR2: SGDLS and YYNGEE. The CDR3 length is 14 residues. CDR3: CASSPTGGRNEQFF. For the CDR3, the DNA is TGTGCCAGCAGCCCAACGGGGGGGCGGAATGAGCAGTTCTTC.

The chain employs TRBV3-1 (or the pseudogene TRBV3-2) and TRBJ1-1; no clear D. V was clipped by 4 bases and J by 1 base, with 16 bases between them. This CDR3 is 16 amino acids long. Per germline, CDR1 LGHDT and CDR2 YNNKEL (reference sequence). In nucleotides, the CDR3 is TGTGCCAGCAGCCTTCTCCCTGGGAGCAAGAACACTGAAGCTTTCTTT. This sequence encodes CASSLLPGSKNTEAFF.

The chain links TRBV7-2 to TRBJ2-3, with D tentatively TRBD2 (7 bases). The V gene lost 5 bases and the J gene lost 1 base, with 16 bases spanning the gap. The germline V gene has CDR1 SGHTA and CDR2 FQGNSA. The CDR3 extends over 16 amino acids. CDR3 sequence: CASSRTRGGRTDTQYF. In DNA, the CDR3 is TGTGCCAGCAGCAGGACTAGGGGGGGGCGCACAGATACGCAGTATTTT.

This clone was seen a handful of times. The gene calls are TRBV18 and TRBJ1-5; 8 nucleotides align to TRBD1. V shed 6 bases and J 1 base; nucleotides not matched to a gene: 8. The CDR3 consists of 16 residues. Per the germline V gene, CDR1 is KGHSH and CDR2 is LQKENI. The CDR3 here is CASSPDRASSNQPQHF. CDR3 bases: TGTGCCAGCTCGCCGGACAGGGCATCGAGCAATCAGCCCCAGCATTTT.

The chain joins TRBV6-1 to TRBJ1-2, with 7 bases that match TRBD1. The trim removed 2 bases at V and 0 bases at J, leaving 3 bases unmatched. The CDR3 sequence is 15 residues long. The germline CDR1 and CDR2 sequences are MNHNS and SASEGT. The CDR3 DNA follows: TGTGCCAGCAGTGAAACGGGGACAGCTAACTATGGCTACACCTTC. Its translation is CASSETGTANYGYTF.

The V gene is TRBV2, the J gene TRBJ2-4, with D unresolved. Germline-derived CDR1 and CDR2 are SNHLY and FYNNEI. V shed 6 bases and J shed 1 base, with 13 bases lying between them. The CDR3 covers 15 residues. The CDR3 is CASRAGYGAKNIQYF. CDR3 sequence (DNA): TGTGCCAGCAGAGCCGGGTACGGGGCCAAAAACATTCAGTACTTC.

The genes are TRBV6-5 and TRBJ1-3; D ambiguous. This CDR3 region has 15 residues. Deletions cut 4 bases from V and 4 bases from J, with 14 bases between. Germline V gene sequence: CDR1 MNHEY, CDR2 SVGAGI. The CDR3 here is CASSSEGLGGNTIYF. In DNA, the CDR3 is TGTGCCAGCAGTTCGGAAGGACTCGGCGGAAACACCATATATTTT.